This TCR beta chain was obtained from a study of shared clonotypes between healthy human individuals. Assay: immunoSEQ multiplex PCR; the TCRdb copy retains only in-frame clones and omits some. The data show around 1.1 million clones, about 80% seen once. This clone was seen a handful of times. The TCR was taken from a man between 18 and 29 years old in good health. Some clones in this sample may be carry-over from other donors' samples. The sequenced sample was memory CD4+ T cells from PBMCs. Subset specified: CD45RA-negative fraction.

The CDR3 reads CATSRGEQGNGYTF. The CDR3 DNA reads TGTGCCACCAGCAGAGGGGAACAGGGAAATGGCTACACCTTC. V and J are TRBV15 and TRBJ1-2; D might be TRBD1 (6 bases). From germline, CDR1 is LNHNV and CDR2 YYDKDF (reference sequence). The CDR3 sequence is 14 residues long. V dropped 1 base and J dropped 6 bases, with 12 bases sitting between them.